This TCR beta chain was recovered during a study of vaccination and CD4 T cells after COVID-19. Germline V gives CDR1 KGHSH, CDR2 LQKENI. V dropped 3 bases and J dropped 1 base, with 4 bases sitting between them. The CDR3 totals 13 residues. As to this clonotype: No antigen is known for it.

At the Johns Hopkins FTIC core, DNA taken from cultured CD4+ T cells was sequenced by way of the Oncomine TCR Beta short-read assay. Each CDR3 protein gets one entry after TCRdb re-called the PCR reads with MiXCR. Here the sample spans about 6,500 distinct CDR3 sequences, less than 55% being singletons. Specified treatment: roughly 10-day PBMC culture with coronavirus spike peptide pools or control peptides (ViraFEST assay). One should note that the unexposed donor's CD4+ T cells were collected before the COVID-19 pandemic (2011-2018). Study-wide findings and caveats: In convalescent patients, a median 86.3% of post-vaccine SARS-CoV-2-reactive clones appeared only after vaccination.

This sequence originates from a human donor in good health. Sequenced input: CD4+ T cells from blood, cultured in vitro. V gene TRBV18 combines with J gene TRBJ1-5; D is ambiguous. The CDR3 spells CASSPASNQPQHF. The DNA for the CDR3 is TGTGCCAGCTCACCCGCAAGCAATCAGCCCCAGCATTTT.